Listed below are T cell receptor beta chains from one sample, sequenced in a study of blood T cell repertoires in COVID-19. Measured with immunoSEQ multiplex PCR; TCRdb has only the in-frame clones, and not every one. In the table there are under 170,000 clones, 80% to 90% of which are singletons. The sequenced material came from peripheral blood. The receptors shown here come from a man between 70 and 80 years old with acute or convalescent COVID-19. CDR3s leave out the opening cysteine and the closing phenylalanine or tryptophan.

J gene,V gene,CDR3 protein
TRBJ1-5,TRBV19,ASRQGAVGNQPQH
TRBJ2-2,TRBV19,ASRTGGVGTGELF
TRBJ1-1,TRBV4-2,ASSRTADTEAF
TRBJ2-1,TRBV7-3,ASSSREGLGLGNEQF
TRBJ2-7,TRBV11-2,ASSWGTGGREQY
TRBJ1-4,TRBV18,ASSPKGNEKLF
TRBJ2-7,TRBV28,ASSLPSGSYEQY
TRBJ2-2,TRBV7-3,ASSLGGGTGELF
TRBJ2-1,TRBV7-3,ASSPRSGNPYNEQF
TRBJ2-7,TRBV5-1,ASSSGTTLYEQY
TRBJ2-5,TRBV9,ASSVGIQETQY
TRBJ2-1,TRBV7-7,ASSPHDGDNNEQF
TRBJ2-2,TRBV24-1,ATSVVGDRNTGELF
TRBJ1-2,TRBV9,ASSDPGQGHYGYT
TRBJ2-1,TRBV4-3,ASSPQGAATTEQF
TRBJ2-1,TRBV7-3,ASSLLAGEQF
TRBJ2-1,TRBV5-1,ASSLDPEGEQF